The sequence of this T cell receptor beta chain was determined in a study of shared clonotypes between healthy human individuals. Healthy HIV-negative adults with no recent acute infections or vaccinations were recruited as donors. Assay used: immunoSEQ multiplex PCR; TCRdb lists only in-frame clones, some missing. The sample has 2 million to 2.5 million clones; roughly 90% are singletons. The TCR comes from a man aged 18 to 29 in good health. Some clones in this sample may be carry-over from other donors' samples. The specimen was naive CD4+ T cells from PBMCs. The subset here: CD45RA+ positively selected.

CDR3 residues: CASSPRGGPVETQYF. Written as DNA, the CDR3 is TGTGCCAGCTCACCTAGGGGAGGGCCAGTGGAGACCCAGTACTTC. The rearrangement uses TRBV18 and TRBJ2-5; 7 bases align to TRBD2. V lost 3 bases, J lost 5 bases, and 9 bases stayed unmatched. The CDR3 is 15 amino acids. The germline CDR1 and CDR2 sequences are KGHSH and LQKENI.